The 4 T cell receptor beta chains reported below all come from one sample, sequenced in a study of blood T cell repertoires in COVID-19. Clones were sequenced by immunoSEQ multiplex PCR, and TCRdb holds only the in-frame ones, with some missing. This table holds around 150,000 clones, approximately 90% found once. Sample: peripheral blood. These receptors came from a woman aged 55-75 years with active or convalescent COVID-19.

J is TRBJ2-7 and V is TRBV11-2; D might be TRBD1 (6 bases). Trimming took off 4 bases at V and 2 bases at J, with 15 bases between the two ends. The CDR3 loop spans 15 amino acids. Germline V gene sequence: CDR1 SGHAT, CDR2 FQNNGV. As DNA, the CDR3 is TGTGCCAGCAGCTCAACCGGGACACCTCCCTACGAGCAGTACTTC. Amino acid sequence: CASSSTGTPPYEQYF.

J is TRBJ1-1 and V is TRBV12-3 or TRBV12-4, with TRBD1 matching 7 bases. The CDR3 totals 13 residues. The J segment lost 7 bases and the V segment lost 7 bases, leaving 9 bases of the junction unmatched. The CDR3 coding sequence is TGTGCCAGCACCGTAAGACAGGGTGATGAAGCTTTCTTT. It yields the protein CASTVRQGDEAFF.

This clone was recorded once. The chain employs TRBV18 and TRBJ1-1; D is ambiguous. The CDR3 extends over 14 amino acids. V dropped 3 bases and J dropped 0 bases, with 8 bases sitting between them. Germline V gene sequence: CDR1 KGHSH, CDR2 LQKENI. The CDR3 nucleotides are TGTGCCAGCTCACCCCAGAATGTGAACACTGAAGCTTTCTTT. It translates to CASSPQNVNTEAFF.

In this sample, this clone turned up a few times. The chain carries TRBV25-1 and TRBJ1-2; a weak D match, TRBD1 (5 bases). V gave up 8 bases and J gave up 3 bases, with 10 bases separating them. The CDR3 runs 12 residues. Germline loops: CDR1 MGHDK, CDR2 SYGVNS. The chain's CDR3 is CASSRGYYGYTF. The DNA of the CDR3 is TGTGCCAGCTCCCGGGGGTACTATGGCTACACCTTC.